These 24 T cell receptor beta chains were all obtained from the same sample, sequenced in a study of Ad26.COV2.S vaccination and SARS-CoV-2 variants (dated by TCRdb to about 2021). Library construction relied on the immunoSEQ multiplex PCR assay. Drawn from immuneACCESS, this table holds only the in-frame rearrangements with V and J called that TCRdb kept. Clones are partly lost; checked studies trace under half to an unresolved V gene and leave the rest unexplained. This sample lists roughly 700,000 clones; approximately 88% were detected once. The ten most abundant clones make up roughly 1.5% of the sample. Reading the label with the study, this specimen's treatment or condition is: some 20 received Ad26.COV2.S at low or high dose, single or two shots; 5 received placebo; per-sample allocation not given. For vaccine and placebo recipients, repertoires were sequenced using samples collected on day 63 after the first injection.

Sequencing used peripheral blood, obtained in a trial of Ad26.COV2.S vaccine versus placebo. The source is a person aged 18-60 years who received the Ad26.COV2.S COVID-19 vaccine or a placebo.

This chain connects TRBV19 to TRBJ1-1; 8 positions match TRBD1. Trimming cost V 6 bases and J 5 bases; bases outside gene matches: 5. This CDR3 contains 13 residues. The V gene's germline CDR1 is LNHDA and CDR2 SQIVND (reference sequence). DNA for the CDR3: TGTGCCAGTAGGCTACAGGGGGTAACTGAAGCTTTCTTT. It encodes CASRLQGVTEAFF.

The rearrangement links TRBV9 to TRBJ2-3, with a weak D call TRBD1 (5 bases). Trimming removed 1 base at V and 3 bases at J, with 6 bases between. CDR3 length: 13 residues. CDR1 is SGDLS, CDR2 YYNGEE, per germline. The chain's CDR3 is CASSVPGTDTQYF. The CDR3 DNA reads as TGTGCCAGCAGCGTACCAGGGACAGATACGCAGTATTTT.

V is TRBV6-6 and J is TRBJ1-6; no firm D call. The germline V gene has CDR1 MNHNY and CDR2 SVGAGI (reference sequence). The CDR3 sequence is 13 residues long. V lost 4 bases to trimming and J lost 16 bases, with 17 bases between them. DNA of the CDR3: TGTGCCAGCAGTTCGTCCCGTTTGAGCGGTCTCCACTTT. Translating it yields CASSSSRLSGLHF.

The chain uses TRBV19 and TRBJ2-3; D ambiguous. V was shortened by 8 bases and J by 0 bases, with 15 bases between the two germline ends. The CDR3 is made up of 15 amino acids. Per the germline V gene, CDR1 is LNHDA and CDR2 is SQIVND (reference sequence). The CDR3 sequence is CASGFRHESTDTQYF. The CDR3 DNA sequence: TGTGCCAGTGGCTTTCGGCACGAGAGCACAGATACGCAGTATTTT. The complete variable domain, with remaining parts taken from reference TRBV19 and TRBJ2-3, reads DGGITQSPKYLFRKEGQNVTLSCEQNLNHDAMYWYRQDPGQGLRLIYYSQIVNDFQKGDIAEGYSVSREKKESFPLTVTSAQKNPTAFYLCASGFRHESTDTQYFGPGTRLTVL.

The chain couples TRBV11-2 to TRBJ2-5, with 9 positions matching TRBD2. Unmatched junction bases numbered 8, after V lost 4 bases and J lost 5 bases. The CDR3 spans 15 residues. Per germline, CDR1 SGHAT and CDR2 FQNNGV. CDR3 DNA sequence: TGTGCCAGCAGCTCCTCGGGACTAGCTAGCGAGACCCAGTACTTC. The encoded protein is CASSSSGLASETQYF. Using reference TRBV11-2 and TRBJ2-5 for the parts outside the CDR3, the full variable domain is EAGVAQSPRYKIIEKRQSVAFWCNPISGHATLYWYQQILGQGPKLLIQFQNNGVVDDSQLPKDRFSAERLKGVDSTLKIQPAKLEDSAVYLCASSSSGLASETQYFGPGTRLLVL.

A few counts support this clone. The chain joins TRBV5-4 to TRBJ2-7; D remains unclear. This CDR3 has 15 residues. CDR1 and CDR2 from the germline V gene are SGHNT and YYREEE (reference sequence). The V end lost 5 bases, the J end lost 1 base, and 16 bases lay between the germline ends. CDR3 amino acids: CASSNLNSGSYEQYF. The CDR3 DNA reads TGTGCCAGCAGTAACCTCAACTCGGGTTCCTACGAGCAGTACTTC.

The CDR3 DNA reads as TGTGCCAGCTCACACCCGGGACAGGTGAACACCGGGGAGCTGTTTTTT. As protein: CASSHPGQVNTGELFF. The rearrangement links TRBV18 to TRBJ2-2, with TRBD1 matching 8 bases. Germline V gene lookup returns CDR1 KGHSH and CDR2 LQKENI. The CDR3 is 16 residues long. J lost 1 base, V lost 4 bases, and 5 bases had no gene match.

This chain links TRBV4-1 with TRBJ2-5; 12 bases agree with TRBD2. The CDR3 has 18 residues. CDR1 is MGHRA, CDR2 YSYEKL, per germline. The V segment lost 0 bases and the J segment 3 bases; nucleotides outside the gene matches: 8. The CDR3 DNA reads TGCGCCAGCAGCCAAGATCCTAGCGGGGGGGCCAAGAAAGAGACCCAGTACTTC. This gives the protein CASSQDPSGGAKKETQYF.

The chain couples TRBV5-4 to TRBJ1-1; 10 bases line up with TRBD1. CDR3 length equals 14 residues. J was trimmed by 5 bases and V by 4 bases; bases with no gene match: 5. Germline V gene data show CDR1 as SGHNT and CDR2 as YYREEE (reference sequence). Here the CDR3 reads CASSPGQGFTEAFF. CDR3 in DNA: TGTGCCAGCAGCCCGGGACAGGGGTTTACTGAAGCTTTCTTT.

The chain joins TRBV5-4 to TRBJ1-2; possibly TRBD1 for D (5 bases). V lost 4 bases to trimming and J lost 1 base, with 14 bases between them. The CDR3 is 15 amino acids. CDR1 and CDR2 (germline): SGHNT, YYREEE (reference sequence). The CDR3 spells CASSVPQGNNYGYTF. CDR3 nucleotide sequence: TGTGCCAGCAGCGTACCGCAGGGAAATAACTATGGCTACACCTTC.

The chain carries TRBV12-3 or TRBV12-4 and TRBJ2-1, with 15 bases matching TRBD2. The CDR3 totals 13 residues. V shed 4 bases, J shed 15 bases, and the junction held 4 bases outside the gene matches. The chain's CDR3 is CASSWTSGGAPFF. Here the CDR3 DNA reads TGTGCCAGCAGTTGGACTAGCGGGGGGGCTCCGTTCTTC.

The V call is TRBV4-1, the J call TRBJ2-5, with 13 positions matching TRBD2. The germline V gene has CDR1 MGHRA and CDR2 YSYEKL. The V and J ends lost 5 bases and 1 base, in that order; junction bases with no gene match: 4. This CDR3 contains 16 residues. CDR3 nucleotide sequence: TGCGCCAGCAGCTCAGGACTAGCGGGGGCCCAAGAGACCCAGTACTTC. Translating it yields CASSSGLAGAQETQYF.

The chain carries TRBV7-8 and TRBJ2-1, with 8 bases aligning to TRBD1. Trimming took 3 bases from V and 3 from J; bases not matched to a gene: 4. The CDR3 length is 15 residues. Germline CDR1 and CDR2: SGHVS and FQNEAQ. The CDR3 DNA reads TGTGCCAGCAGCTTTCGACAGGGGAGCTACAATGAGCAGTTCTTC. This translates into CASSFRQGSYNEQFF.

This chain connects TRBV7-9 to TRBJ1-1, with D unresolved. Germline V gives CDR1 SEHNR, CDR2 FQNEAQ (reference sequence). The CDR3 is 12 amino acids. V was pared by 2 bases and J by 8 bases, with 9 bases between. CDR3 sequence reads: CASSLREREAFF. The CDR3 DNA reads TGTGCCAGCAGCTTAAGGGAGAGAGAAGCTTTCTTT.

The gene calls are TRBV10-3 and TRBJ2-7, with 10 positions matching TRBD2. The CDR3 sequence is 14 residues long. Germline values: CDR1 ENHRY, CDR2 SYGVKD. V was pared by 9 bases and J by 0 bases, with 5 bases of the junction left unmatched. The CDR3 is CAIAAGGGSYEQYF. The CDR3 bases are TGTGCCATTGCAGCGGGAGGGGGCTCCTACGAGCAGTACTTC.

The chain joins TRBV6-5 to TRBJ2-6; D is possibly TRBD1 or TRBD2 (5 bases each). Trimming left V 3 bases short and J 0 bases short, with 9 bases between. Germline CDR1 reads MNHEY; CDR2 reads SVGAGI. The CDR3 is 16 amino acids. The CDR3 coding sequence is TGTGCCAGCAGTTATGCCGGGACCTCTGGGGCCAACGTCCTGACTTTC. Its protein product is CASSYAGTSGANVLTF.

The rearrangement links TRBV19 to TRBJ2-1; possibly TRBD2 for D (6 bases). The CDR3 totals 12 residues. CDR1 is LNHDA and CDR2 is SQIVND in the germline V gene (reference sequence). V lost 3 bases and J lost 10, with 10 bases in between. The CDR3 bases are TGTGCCAGTAGTATCGGACTACAAGAGCAGTTCTTC. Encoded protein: CASSIGLQEQFF. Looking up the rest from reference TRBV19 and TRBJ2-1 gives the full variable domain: DGGITQSPKYLFRKEGQNVTLSCEQNLNHDAMYWYRQDPGQGLRLIYYSQIVNDFQKGDIAEGYSVSREKKESFPLTVTSAQKNPTAFYLCASSIGLQEQFFGPGTRLTVL.

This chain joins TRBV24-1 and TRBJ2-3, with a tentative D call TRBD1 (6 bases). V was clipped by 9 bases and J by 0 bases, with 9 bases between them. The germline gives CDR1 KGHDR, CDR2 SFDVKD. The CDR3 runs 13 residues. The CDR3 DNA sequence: TGTGCCACCGCAGGGGATAGCACAGATACGCAGTATTTT. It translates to CATAGDSTDTQYF.

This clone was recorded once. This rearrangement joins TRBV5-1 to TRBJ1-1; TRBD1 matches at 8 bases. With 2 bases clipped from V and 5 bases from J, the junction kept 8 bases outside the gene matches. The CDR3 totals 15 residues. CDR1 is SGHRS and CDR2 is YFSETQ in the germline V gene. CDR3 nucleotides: TGCGCCAGCAGCTTATTACAGGGGGAGGGGACTGAAGCTTTCTTT. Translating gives CASSLLQGEGTEAFF.

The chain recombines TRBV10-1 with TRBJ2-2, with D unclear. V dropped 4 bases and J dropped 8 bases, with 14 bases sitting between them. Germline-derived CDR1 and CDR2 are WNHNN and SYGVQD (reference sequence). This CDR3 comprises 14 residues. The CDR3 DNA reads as TGCGCCAGCAGTGTTGGCACCAAACCGGGGGAGCTGTTTTTT. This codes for CASSVGTKPGELFF.

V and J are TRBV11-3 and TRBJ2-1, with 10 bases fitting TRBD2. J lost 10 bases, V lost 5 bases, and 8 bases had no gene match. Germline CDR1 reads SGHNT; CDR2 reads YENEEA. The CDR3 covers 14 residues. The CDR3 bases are TGTGCCAGCAGCGGAAGACTAGCGGGTGGAGAGCAGTTCTTC. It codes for CASSGRLAGGEQFF. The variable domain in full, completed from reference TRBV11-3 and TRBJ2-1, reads EAGVVQSPRYKIIEKKQPVAFWCNPISGHNTLYWYLQNLGQGPELLIRYENEEAVDDSQLPKDRFSAERLKGVDSTLKIQPAELGDSAVYLCASSGRLAGGEQFFGPGTRLTVL.

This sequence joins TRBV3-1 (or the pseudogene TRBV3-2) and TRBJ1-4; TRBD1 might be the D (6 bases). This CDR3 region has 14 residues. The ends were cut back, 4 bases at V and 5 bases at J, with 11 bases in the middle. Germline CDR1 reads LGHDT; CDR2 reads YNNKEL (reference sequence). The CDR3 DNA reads TGTGCCAGCAGCCTAGGGGGGAGGAATGAAAAACTGTTTTTT. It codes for CASSLGGRNEKLFF.

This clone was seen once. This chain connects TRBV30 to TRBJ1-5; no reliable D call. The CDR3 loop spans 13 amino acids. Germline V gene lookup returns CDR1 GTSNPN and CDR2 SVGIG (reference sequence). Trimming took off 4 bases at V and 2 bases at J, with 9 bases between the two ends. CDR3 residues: CAWNPDRNQPQHF. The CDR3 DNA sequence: TGTGCCTGGAATCCCGATCGCAATCAGCCCCAGCATTTT.

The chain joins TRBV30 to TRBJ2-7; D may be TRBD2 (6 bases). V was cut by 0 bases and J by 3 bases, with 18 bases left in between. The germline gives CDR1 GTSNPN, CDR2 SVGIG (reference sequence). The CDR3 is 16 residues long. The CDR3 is CAWSVIRGSERYEQYF. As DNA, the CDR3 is TGTGCCTGGAGTGTAATACGGGGGAGCGAACGCTACGAGCAGTACTTC.